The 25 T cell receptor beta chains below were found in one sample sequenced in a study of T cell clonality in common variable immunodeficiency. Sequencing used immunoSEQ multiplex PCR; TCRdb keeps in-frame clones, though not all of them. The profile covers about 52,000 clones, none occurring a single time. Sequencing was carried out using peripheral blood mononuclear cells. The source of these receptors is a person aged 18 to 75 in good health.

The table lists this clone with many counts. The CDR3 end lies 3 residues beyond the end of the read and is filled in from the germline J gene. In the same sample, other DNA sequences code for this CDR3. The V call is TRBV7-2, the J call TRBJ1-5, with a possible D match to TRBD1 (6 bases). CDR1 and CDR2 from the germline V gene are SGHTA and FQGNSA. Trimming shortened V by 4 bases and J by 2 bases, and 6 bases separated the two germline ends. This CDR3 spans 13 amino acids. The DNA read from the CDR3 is TGTGCCAGCAGCTACAGGGGCAATCAGCCC. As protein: CASSYRGNQP. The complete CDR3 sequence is CASSYRGNQPQHF.

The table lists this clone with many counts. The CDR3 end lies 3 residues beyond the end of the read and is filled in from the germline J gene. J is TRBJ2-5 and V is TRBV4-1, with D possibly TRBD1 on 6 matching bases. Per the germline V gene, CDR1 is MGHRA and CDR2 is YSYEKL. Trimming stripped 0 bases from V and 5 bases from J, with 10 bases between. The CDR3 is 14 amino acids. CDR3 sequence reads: CASSQDRTVETQYF. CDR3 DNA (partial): TGCGCCAGCAGCCAAGATCGGACAGTCGAGACC.

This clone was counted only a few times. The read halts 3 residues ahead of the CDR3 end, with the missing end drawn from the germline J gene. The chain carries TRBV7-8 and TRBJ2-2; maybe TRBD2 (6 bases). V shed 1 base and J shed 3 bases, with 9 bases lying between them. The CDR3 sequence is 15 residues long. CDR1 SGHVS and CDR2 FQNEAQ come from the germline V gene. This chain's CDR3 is CASSLGTTDTGELFF. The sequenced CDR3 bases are TGTGCCAGCAGCTTAGGGACTACCGACACCGGGGAG.

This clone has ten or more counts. The CDR3 loop reads CASSLGGGAYNEQFF. CDR3 DNA, as far as it was read: TGTGCCAGCAGCCTAGGGGGCGGGGCCTACAATGAG. The chain uses TRBV7-3 and TRBJ2-1, with a possible D match to TRBD1 (7 bases). The read terminates 3 residues ahead of where the CDR3 ends, so the germline J gene completes it. Germline V gene data show CDR1 as SGHTA and CDR2 as FQGTGA. Trimming shortened V by 5 bases and J by 2 bases, and 13 bases separated the two germline ends. This CDR3 contains 15 residues.

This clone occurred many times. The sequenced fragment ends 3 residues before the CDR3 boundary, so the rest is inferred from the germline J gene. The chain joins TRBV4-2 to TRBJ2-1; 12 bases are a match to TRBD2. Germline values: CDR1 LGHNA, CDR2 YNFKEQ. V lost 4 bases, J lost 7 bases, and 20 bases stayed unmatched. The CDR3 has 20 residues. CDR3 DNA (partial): TGTGCCAGCAGCCCGACGATGGTGACTAGCGGGAGTTCTTTGTATAATGAG. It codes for CASSPTMVTSGSSLYNE. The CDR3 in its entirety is CASSPTMVTSGSSLYNEQFF.

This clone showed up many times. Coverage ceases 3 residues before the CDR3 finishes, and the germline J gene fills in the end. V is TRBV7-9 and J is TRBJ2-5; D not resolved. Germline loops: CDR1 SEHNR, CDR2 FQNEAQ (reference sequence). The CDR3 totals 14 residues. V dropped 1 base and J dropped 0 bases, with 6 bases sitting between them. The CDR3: CASSLGRNQETQYF. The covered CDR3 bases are TGTGCCAGCAGCTTAGGTAGAAACCAAGAGACC.

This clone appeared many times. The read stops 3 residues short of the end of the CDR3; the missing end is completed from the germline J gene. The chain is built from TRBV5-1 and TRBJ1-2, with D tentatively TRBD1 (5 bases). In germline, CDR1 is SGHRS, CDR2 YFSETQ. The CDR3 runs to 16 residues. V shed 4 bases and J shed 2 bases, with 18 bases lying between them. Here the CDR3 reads CASSLHQGEGNYGYTF. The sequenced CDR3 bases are TGCGCCAGCAGCCTCCATCAGGGAGAGGGAAACTATGGC. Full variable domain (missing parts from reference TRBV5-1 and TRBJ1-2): KAGVTQTPRYLIKTRGQQVTLSCSPISGHRSVSWYQQTPGQGLQFLFEYFSETQRNKGNFPGRFSGRQFSNSRSEMNVSTLELGDSALYLCASSLHQGEGNYGYTFGSGTRLTVV.

The covered CDR3 bases are TGTGCCAGCAGCCCCGGGACAGGGGAAGGC. Its protein is CASSPGTGEG. The entire CDR3 is CASSPGTGEGYTF. This sequence joins TRBV11-1 and TRBJ1-2; 10 bases fit TRBD1. The CDR3 end lies 3 residues beyond the end of the read and is filled in from the germline J gene. This CDR3 has 13 amino acids. Germline V gene data show CDR1 as SGHAT and CDR2 as FQDESV (reference sequence). The full variable domain, in which reference TRBV11-1 and TRBJ1-2 provide the parts outside the CDR3, is EAEVAQSPRYKITEKSQAVAFWCDPISGHATLYWYRQILGQGPELLVQFQDESVVDDSQLPKDRFSAERLKGVDSTLKIQPAELGDSAMYLCASSPGTGEGYTFGSGTRLTVV.

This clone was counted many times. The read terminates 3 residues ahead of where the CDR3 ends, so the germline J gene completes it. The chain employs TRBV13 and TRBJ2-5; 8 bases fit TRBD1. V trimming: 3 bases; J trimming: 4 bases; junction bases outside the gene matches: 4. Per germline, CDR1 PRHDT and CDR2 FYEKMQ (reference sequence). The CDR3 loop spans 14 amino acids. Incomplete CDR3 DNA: TGTGCCAGCAGCTTCTATGGACAGGGAGAGACC. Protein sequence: CASSFYGQGET. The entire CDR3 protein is CASSFYGQGETQYF.

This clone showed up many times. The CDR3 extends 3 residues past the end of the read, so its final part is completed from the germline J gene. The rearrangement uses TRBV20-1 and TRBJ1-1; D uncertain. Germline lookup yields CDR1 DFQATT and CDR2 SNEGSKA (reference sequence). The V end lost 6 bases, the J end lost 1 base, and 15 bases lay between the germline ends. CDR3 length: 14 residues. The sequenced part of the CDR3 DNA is TGCAGTGCGTACACCAACCGCCAGAACACTGAA. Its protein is CSAYTNRQNTE. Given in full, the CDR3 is CSAYTNRQNTEAFF.

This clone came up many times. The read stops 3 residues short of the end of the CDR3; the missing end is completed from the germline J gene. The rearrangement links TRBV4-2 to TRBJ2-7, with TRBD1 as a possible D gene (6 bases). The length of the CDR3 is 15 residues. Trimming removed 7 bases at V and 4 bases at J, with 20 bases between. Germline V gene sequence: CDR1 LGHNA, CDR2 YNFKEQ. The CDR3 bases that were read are TGTGCCAGCACCCCCTCCATAGGGGGTATTTACGAG. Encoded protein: CASTPSIGGIYE. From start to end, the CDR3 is CASTPSIGGIYEQYF.

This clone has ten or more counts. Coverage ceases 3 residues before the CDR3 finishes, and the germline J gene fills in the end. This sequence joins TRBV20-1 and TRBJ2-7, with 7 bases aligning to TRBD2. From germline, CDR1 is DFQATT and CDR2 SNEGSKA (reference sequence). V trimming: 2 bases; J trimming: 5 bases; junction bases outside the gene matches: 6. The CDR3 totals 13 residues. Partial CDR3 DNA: TGCAGTGCTAGACAGGGAGGGTTGAACGAG. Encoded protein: CSARQGGLNE. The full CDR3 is CSARQGGLNEQYF.

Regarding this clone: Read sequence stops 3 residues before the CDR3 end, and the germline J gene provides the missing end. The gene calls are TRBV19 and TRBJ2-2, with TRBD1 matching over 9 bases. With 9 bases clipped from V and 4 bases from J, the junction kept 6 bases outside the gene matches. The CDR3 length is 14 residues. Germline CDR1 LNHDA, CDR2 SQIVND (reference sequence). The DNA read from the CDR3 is TGTGCCAGCAACAGGGGGCGCACCACCGGGGAG. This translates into CASNRGRTTGE. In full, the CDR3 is CASNRGRTTGELFF.

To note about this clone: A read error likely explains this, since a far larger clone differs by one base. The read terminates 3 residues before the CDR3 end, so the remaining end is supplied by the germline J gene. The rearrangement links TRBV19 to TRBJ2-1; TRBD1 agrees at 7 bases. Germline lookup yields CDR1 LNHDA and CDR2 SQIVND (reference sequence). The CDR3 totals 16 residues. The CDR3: CATSRNPGQLYNEQFF. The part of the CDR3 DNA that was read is TGTGCCACTAGTCGTAACCCGGGACAGCTATACAATGAG.

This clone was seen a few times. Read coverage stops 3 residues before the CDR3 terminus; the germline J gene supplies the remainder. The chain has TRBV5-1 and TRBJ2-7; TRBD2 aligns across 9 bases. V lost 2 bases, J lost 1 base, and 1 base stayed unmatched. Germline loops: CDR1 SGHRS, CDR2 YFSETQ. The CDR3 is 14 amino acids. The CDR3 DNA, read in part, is TGCGCCAGCAGCTTAAGCGGGAGGTCCTACGAG. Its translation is CASSLSGRSYE. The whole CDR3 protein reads CASSLSGRSYEQYF.

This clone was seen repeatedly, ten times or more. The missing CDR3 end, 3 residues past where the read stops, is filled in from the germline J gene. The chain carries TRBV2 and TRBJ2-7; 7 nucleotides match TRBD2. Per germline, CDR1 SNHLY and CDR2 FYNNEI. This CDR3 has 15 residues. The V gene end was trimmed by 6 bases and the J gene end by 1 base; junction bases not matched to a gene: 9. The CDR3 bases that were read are TGTGCCAGCAGAACCGGACTAGTGGGGTCCTACGAG. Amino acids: CASRTGLVGSYE. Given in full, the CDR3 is CASRTGLVGSYEQYF.

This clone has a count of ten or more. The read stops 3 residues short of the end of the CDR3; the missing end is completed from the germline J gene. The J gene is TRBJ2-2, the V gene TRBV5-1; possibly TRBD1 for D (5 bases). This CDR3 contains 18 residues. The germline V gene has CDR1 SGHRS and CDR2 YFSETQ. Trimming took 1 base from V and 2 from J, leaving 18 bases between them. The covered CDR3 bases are TGCGCCAGCAGCTTGCCCAGGGTTCCGGCCTTCAACACCGGGGAG. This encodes CASSLPRVPAFNTGE. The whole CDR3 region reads CASSLPRVPAFNTGELFF.

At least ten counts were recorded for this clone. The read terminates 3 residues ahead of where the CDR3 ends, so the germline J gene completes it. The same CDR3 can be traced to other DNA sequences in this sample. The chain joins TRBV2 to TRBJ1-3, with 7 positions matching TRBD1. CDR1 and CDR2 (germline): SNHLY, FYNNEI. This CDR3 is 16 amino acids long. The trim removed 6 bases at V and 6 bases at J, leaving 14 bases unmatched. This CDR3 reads CASREGQKRGANTIYF. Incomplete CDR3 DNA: TGTGCCAGCAGAGAGGGACAGAAGAGAGGCGCAAACACC. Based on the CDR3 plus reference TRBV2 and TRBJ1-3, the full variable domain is EPEVTQTPSHQVTQMGQEVILRCVPISNHLYFYWYRQILGQKVEFLVSFYNNEISEKSEIFDDQFSVERPDGSNFTLKIRSTKLEDSAMYFCASREGQKRGANTIYFGEGSWLTVV.

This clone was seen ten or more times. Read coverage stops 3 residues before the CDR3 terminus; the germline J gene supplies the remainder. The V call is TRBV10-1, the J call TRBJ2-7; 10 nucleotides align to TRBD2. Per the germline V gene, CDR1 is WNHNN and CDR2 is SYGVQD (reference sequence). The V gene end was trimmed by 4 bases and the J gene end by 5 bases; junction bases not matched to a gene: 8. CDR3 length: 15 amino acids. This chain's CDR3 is CASSGSLAGKNEQYF. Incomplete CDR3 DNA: TGCGCCAGCAGTGGCTCACTAGCGGGAAAGAACGAG.

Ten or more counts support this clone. The CDR3: CSAQRLAGGPGVSADTQYF. The CDR3 bases that were read are TGCAGTGCGCAAAGACTAGCGGGAGGGCCGGGCGTTTCCGCAGATACG. This chain joins TRBV20-1 and TRBJ2-3; 14 bases are shared with TRBD2. The read terminates 3 residues ahead of where the CDR3 ends, so the germline J gene completes it. The junction had 18 bases not matched to a gene; V was cut back by 6 bases and J by 4 bases. Per germline, CDR1 DFQATT and CDR2 SNEGSKA (reference sequence). The CDR3 consists of 19 residues.

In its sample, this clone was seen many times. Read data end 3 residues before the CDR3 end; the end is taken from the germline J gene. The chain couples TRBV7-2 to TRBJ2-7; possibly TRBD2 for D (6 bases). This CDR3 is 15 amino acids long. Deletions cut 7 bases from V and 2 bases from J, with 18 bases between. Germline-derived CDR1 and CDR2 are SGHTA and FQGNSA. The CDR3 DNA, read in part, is TGTGCCAGCAAACAAGGTAGCGGACCTGCCTACGAG. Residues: CASKQGSGPAYE. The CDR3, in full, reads CASKQGSGPAYEQYF.

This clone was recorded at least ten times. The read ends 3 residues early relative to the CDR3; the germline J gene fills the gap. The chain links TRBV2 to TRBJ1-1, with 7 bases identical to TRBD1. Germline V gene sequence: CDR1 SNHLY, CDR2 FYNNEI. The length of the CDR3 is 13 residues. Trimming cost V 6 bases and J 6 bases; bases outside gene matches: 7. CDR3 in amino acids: CASSAARGAEAFF. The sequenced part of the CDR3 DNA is TGTGCCAGCAGCGCCGCCAGGGGGGCTGAA. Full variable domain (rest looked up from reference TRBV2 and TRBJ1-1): EPEVTQTPSHQVTQMGQEVILRCVPISNHLYFYWYRQILGQKVEFLVSFYNNEISEKSEIFDDQFSVERPDGSNFTLKIRSTKLEDSAMYFCASSAARGAEAFFGQGTRLTVV.

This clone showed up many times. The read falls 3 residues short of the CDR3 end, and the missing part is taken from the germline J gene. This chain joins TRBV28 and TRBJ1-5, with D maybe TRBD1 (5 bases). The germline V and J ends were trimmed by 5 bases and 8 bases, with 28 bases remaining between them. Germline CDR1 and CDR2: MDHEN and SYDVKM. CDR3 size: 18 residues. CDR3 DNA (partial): TGTGCCAGCAGTACAAACCTACCCGGAGAAGGGGTAATCAAGCCC. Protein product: CASSTNLPGEGVIKP. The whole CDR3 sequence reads CASSTNLPGEGVIKPQHF.

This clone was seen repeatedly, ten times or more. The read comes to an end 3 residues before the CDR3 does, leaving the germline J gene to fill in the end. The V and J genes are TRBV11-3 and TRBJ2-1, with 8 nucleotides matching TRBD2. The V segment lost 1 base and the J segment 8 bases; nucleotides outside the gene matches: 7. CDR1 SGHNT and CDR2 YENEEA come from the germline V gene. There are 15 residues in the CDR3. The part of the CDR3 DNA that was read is TGTGCCAGCAGCTTAGTCTTCAGCGGGAGCGATGAG. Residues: CASSLVFSGSDE. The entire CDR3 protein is CASSLVFSGSDEQFF.

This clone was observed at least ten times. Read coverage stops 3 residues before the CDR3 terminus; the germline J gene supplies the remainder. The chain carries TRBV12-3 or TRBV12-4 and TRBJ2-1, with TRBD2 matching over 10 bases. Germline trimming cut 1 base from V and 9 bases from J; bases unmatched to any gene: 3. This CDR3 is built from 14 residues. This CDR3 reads CASSLGLAGVEQFF. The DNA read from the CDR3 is TGTGCCAGCAGTTTAGGGCTAGCGGGAGTTGAG.